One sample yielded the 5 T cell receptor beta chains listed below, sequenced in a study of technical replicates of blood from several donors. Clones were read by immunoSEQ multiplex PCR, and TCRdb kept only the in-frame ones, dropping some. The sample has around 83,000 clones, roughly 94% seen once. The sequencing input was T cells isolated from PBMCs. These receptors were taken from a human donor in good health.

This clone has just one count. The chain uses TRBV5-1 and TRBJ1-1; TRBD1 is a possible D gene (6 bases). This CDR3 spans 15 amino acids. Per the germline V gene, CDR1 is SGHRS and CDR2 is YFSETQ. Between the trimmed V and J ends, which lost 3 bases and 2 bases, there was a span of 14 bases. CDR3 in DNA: TGCGCCAGCAGCTGGAGGGGGGGGGCCAACACTGAAGCTTTCTTT. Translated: CASSWRGGANTEAFF.

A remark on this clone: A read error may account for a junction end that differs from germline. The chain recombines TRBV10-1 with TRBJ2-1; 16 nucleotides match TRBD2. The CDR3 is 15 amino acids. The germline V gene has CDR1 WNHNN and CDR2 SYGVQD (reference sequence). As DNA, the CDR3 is TGCGCCAGCAGCCCCGGGACTAGCGGGAGGGCTCCCTTGCTCTTC. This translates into CASSPGTSGRAPLLF.

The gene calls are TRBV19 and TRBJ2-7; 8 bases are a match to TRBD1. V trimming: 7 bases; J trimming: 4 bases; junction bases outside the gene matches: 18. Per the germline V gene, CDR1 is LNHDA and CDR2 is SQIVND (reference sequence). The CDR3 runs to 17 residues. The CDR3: CASTQGPQGAVRYEQYF. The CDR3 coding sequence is TGTGCCAGTACCCAAGGCCCTCAGGGGGCTGTTAGATACGAGCAGTACTTC.

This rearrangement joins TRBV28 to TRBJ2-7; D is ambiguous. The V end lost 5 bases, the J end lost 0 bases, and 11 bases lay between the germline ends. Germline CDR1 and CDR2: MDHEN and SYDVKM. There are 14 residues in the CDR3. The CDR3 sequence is CASSPPGSSYEQYF. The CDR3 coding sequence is TGTGCCAGCAGTCCCCCCGGGTCCTCCTACGAGCAGTACTTC.

CDR3 nucleotides: TGCGCCAGCAGCCAAGTCAGCGGGGGGCCCCGTTCGGATACGCAGTATTTT. This translates into CASSQVSGGPRSDTQYF. The genes are TRBV4-1 and TRBJ2-3; 9 nucleotides line up with TRBD2. With 1 base clipped from V and 6 bases from J, the junction kept 11 bases outside the gene matches. The germline V gene encodes CDR1 MGHRA and CDR2 YSYEKL. The length of the CDR3 is 17 residues.